The next 27 T cell receptor beta chains were all read from a single sample in a study of blood T cells in healthy people across ages (dated by TCRdb to the mid-2010s). The library was made by 5' RACE. TCRdb records Illumina HiSeq 2500 as the sequencer. A second 7 to 11 cycle PCR used a sample-barcoded 5' primer and a J-beta primer mix. In-frame beta chains were kept once TCRdb had trimmed the public reads at Q25 with fastp and called clones with MiXCR. Records with the same CDR3 protein are collapsed into one entry carrying the most frequent genes and DNA. Here the sample has 1.6 million or so distinct CDR3 sequences; around 35% occur a single time. Approximately 10% of the sample goes to the ten largest clones. The sequencing input was blood. These receptor sequences come from a woman in her twenties or thirties in good health.

The table lists this clonotype with a few counts. The chain has TRBV20-1 and TRBJ2-3, with 9 bases lining up with TRBD2. Per the germline V gene, CDR1 is DFQATT and CDR2 is SNEGSKA (reference sequence). With 5 bases clipped from V and 2 bases from J, the junction kept 8 bases outside the gene matches. The CDR3 runs to 15 residues. The CDR3 sequence: CSAGKSGRTTDTQYF. The CDR3 coding sequence is TGCAGTGCTGGGAAAAGCGGGAGGACCACAGATACGCAGTATTTT.

V and J are TRBV13 and TRBJ2-1; perhaps TRBD1 as D (6 bases). V was clipped by 7 bases and J by 8 bases, with 9 bases between them. The germline CDR1 and CDR2 sequences are PRHDT and FYEKMQ (reference sequence). CDR3 length: 11 amino acids. The CDR3 sequence is CASTQGYEQFF. As DNA, the CDR3 is TGTGCCAGCACCCAGGGGTATGAGCAGTTCTTC.

This clonotype was detected only a few times. The gene calls are TRBV20-1 and TRBJ2-7; 9 nucleotides line up with TRBD2. Germline CDR1 is DFQATT and CDR2 is SNEGSKA (reference sequence). V shed 3 bases and J 5 bases; nucleotides not matched to a gene: 17. The CDR3 contains 17 residues. The CDR3 spells CSARPRTSVTFKDEQYF. The CDR3 nucleotides read TGCAGTGCTAGGCCGAGGACTAGCGTGACTTTTAAGGACGAGCAGTACTTC.

This clonotype was seen a few times. V gene TRBV27 combines with J gene TRBJ2-5; maybe TRBD1 (6 bases). Germline assignment: CDR1 MNHEY and CDR2 SMNVEV (reference sequence). Trimming cost V 5 bases and J 4 bases, with 14 bases left between them. This CDR3 is 14 amino acids long. The CDR3 DNA reads TGTGCCAGCAGTCCATACAGGGTCGGAGAGACCCAGTACTTC. Its translation: CASSPYRVGETQYF.

This clonotype has ten or more counts. The V gene is TRBV6-5, the J gene TRBJ2-3; D might be TRBD1 or TRBD2, each matching 5 bases. V lost 8 bases and J 5 bases, leaving 17 bases between the germline ends. The CDR3 sequence is 14 residues long. Germline V CDR1 and CDR2: MNHEY, SVGAGI. As DNA, the CDR3 is TGTGCCAGCGGACGGGACGGTTCTAGAGATACGCAGTATTTT. This translates into CASGRDGSRDTQYF.

The chain links TRBV7-2 to TRBJ2-5; D gene unclear. CDR1 SGHTA and CDR2 FQGNSA come from the germline V gene. This CDR3 is 12 amino acids long. Trimming pared 5 bases from V and 11 bases from J, leaving 15 bases between. CDR3 DNA sequence: TGTGCCAGCAGCGCCACTCCCTTGGAGCAGTACTTC. Translation gives CASSATPLEQYF.

This rearrangement joins TRBV6-5 to TRBJ2-3; D remains unclear. Germline CDR1 MNHEY, CDR2 SVGAGI. This CDR3 contains 18 residues. V lost 0 bases to trimming and J lost 0 bases, with 16 bases between them. The CDR3 sequence is CASSYSEKTAASTDTQYF. For the CDR3, the DNA is TGTGCCAGCAGTTACTCGGAGAAGACGGCGGCTAGCACAGATACGCAGTATTTT.

The sample holds a few counts of this clonotype. This rearrangement joins TRBV4-2 to TRBJ2-2; TRBD2 matches 12 bases. From germline, CDR1 is LGHNA and CDR2 YNFKEQ. The CDR3 is made up of 16 amino acids. The V segment lost 3 bases and the J segment 4 bases; nucleotides outside the gene matches: 3. CDR3 DNA: TGTGCCAGCAGCCACGGGACTAGCGGGTTCACCGGGGAGCTGTTTTTT. It codes for CASSHGTSGFTGELFF.

This clonotype showed up many times. CDR3 nucleotide sequence: TGTGCCAGCAGCTTAGGCGGTTCTAACTATGGCTACACCTTC. Translating gives CASSLGGSNYGYTF. The chain combines TRBV7-9 with TRBJ1-2, with unresolved D. Germline-derived CDR1 and CDR2 are SEHNR and FQNEAQ (reference sequence). The germline V and J ends were trimmed by 1 base and 0 bases, with 6 bases remaining between them. This CDR3 is 14 amino acids long.

This clonotype was counted between two and nine times. The chain employs TRBV7-8 and TRBJ2-5, with D maybe TRBD2 (5 bases). The CDR3 sequence is 14 residues long. Trimming pared 3 bases from V and 5 bases from J, leaving 13 bases between. CDR1 and CDR2 from the germline V gene are SGHVS and FQNEAQ. CDR3 in DNA: TGTGCCAGCAGCTTCCAGCGGTGGAGGGAGACCCAGTACTTC. Amino acids: CASSFQRWRETQYF.

The table lists this clonotype with a few counts. J is TRBJ2-6 and V is TRBV6-2 or TRBV6-3, with 7 bases matching TRBD1. With V trimmed by 4 bases and J by 2 bases, 5 bases remained unmatched. Looked up from germline, CDR1 is MNHEY and CDR2 is SVGEGT. This CDR3 has 16 residues. The DNA for the CDR3 is TGTGCCAGCAGTTTCCGTACAGGGGCTGGGGCCAACGTCCTGACTTTC. Its translation: CASSFRTGAGANVLTF.

The V and J genes are TRBV5-1 and TRBJ1-1, with a weak D call TRBD1 (6 bases). The CDR3 is made up of 15 amino acids. Germline values: CDR1 SGHRS, CDR2 YFSETQ. V was pared by 0 bases and J by 3 bases, with 12 bases between. This CDR3 reads CASSLGRGSDTEAFF. The CDR3 DNA follows: TGCGCCAGCAGCTTGGGCAGGGGATCGGACACTGAAGCTTTCTTT.

The V call is TRBV9, the J call TRBJ1-2; tentative D call: TRBD1 (6 bases). Deletions cut 6 bases from V and 10 bases from J, with 19 bases between. This CDR3 is 13 amino acids long. CDR1 is SGDLS and CDR2 is YYNGEE in the germline V gene. CDR3 loop: CASTRTANYDYTF. The CDR3, as DNA: TGTGCCAGCACCAGGACAGCTAACTACGACTACACCTTC.

The V call is TRBV11-2, the J call TRBJ2-4; 8 bases are a match to TRBD2. The J call could be wrong; TRBJ2-7 is a better fit for the DNA end. The V gene's germline CDR1 is SGHAT and CDR2 FQNNGV. The CDR3 spans 17 residues. The CDR3 spells CASSLDLATSETYEQYF. Written as DNA, the CDR3 is TGTGCCAGCAGCTTAGATTTGGCGACTAGCGAAACCTACGAGCAGTACTTC.

Of note for this clonotype: One end of the junction does not line up with germline, which may come from a read error. This chain uses TRBV5-6 with TRBJ2-1; 9 positions match TRBD2. This CDR3 is 15 amino acids long. From germline, CDR1 is SGHDT and CDR2 YYEEEE. The CDR3 is CANSFGTSPYNEQFF. The CDR3 bases are TGTGCCAACAGCTTCGGGACTAGCCCCTACAATGAGCAGTTCTTC.

The V gene is TRBV24-1, the J gene TRBJ2-1; unclear D gene. This CDR3 has 17 residues. V lost 2 bases and J lost 8, with 21 bases in between. The germline CDR1 and CDR2 sequences are KGHDR and SFDVKD. CDR3 protein: CATSDSPGGRPRDEQFF. In nucleotides, the CDR3 is TGTGCCACCAGTGATTCTCCTGGTGGGCGCCCGCGAGATGAGCAGTTCTTC.

V gene TRBV28 combines with J gene TRBJ1-2, with a weak D call TRBD1 (5 bases). Germline values: CDR1 MDHEN, CDR2 SYDVKM. CDR3 length: 14 amino acids. The germline V and J ends were trimmed by 5 bases and 1 base, with 11 bases remaining between them. The CDR3 nucleotides read TGTGCCAGCAGTACACTGGGGCTTAACTATGGCTACACCTTC. Translated, it gives CASSTLGLNYGYTF.

Here the CDR3 DNA reads TGTGCCAGCAAATATGGGGCTACCGCTAGCACAGATACGCAGTATTTT. Translating gives CASKYGATASTDTQYF. The gene calls are TRBV6-2 or TRBV6-3 and TRBJ2-3; TRBD1 might be the D (5 bases). The CDR3 length is 16 residues. Germline lookup yields CDR1 MNHEY and CDR2 SVGEGT. The ends were cut back, 7 bases at V and 0 bases at J, with 17 bases in the middle.

The chain couples TRBV3-1 to TRBJ1-6; D may be TRBD1 (5 bases). The CDR3 consists of 13 residues. Germline loops: CDR1 LGHDT, CDR2 YNNKEL (reference sequence). Trimming removed 4 bases at V and 14 bases at J, with 15 bases between. The DNA of the CDR3 is TGTGCCAGCAGCCCTACCAGGAGGGGAACCCTCCACTTT. As protein: CASSPTRRGTLHF.

The J gene is TRBJ1-2, the V gene TRBV4-1; D not resolved. This CDR3 is built from 15 residues. Trimming shortened V by 1 base and J by 4 bases, and 13 bases separated the two germline ends. The germline V gene has CDR1 MGHRA and CDR2 YSYEKL. The CDR3 here is CASSQVLGAGYGYTF. The CDR3 DNA reads as TGCGCCAGCAGCCAAGTGTTAGGTGCGGGCTATGGCTACACCTTC.

Concerning this clonotype itself: The germline gene is not matched at one end of the junction; a read error may be the cause. CDR3 nucleotide sequence: TGTGCCGGCAGCTCGAGCTTAGACAGGGTCCAAGAGACCCAGTACTTC. Amino acid sequence: CAGSSSLDRVQETQYF. The chain links TRBV7-6 to TRBJ2-5; 7 positions agree with TRBD1. CDR3 length equals 16 residues. From germline, CDR1 is SGHVS and CDR2 FNYEAQ.

The V call is TRBV5-1, the J call TRBJ2-5; TRBD2 matches at 8 bases. The V gene's germline CDR1 is SGHRS and CDR2 YFSETQ. Trimming cost V 3 bases and J 5 bases; bases outside gene matches: 9. The CDR3 has 15 residues. CDR3 DNA: TGCGCCAGCAGCTCCGAAGCGGGAGTCAGTGAGACCCAGTACTTC. It yields the protein CASSSEAGVSETQYF.

There are a few counts of this clonotype. The V call is TRBV7-6, the J call TRBJ1-5; D remains unclear. The germline gives CDR1 SGHVS, CDR2 FNYEAQ. Trimming shortened V by 2 bases and J by 4 bases, and 9 bases separated the two germline ends. The CDR3 has 14 residues. The CDR3: CASSLISGNQPQHF. Here the CDR3 DNA reads TGTGCCAGCAGCTTAATTAGCGGGAATCAGCCCCAGCATTTT.

This clonotype was recorded a few times. This chain joins TRBV30 and TRBJ2-7, with D unresolved. Trimming removed 0 bases at V and 5 bases at J, with 14 bases between. The germline V gene encodes CDR1 GTSNPN and CDR2 SVGIG (reference sequence). This CDR3 has 14 residues. The CDR3 loop is CAWSVSWFRDEQYF. In DNA, the CDR3 is TGTGCCTGGAGTGTATCGTGGTTTAGGGACGAGCAGTACTTC.

The J gene is TRBJ1-2, the V gene TRBV3-1; D may be TRBD1 (6 bases). V shed 1 base and J shed 7 bases, with 25 bases lying between them. The CDR3 has 18 amino acids. CDR1 and CDR2 from the germline V gene are LGHDT and YNNKEL (reference sequence). This chain's CDR3 is CASSQGFSGLGGPAGYTF. The CDR3 region has the DNA TGTGCCAGCAGCCAAGGTTTCTCCGGGTTAGGGGGACCCGCTGGCTACACCTTC.

This clonotype was found once. The rearrangement links TRBV6-5 to TRBJ1-2, with D unresolved. The germline V and J ends were trimmed by 0 bases and 7 bases, with 15 bases remaining between them. The germline V gene has CDR1 MNHEY and CDR2 SVGAGI. The CDR3 sequence is 15 residues long. Written as DNA, the CDR3 is TGTGCCAGCAGTTACTCGCTTATCGGGGAAGGTGGCTACACCTTC. Protein sequence: CASSYSLIGEGGYTF.

Concerning this clonotype itself: A much larger clone is a single base away; this may be a read error. This chain joins TRBV20-1 and TRBJ2-7; D not certain. V lost 7 bases and J 0 bases, leaving 16 bases between the germline ends. Germline V CDR1 and CDR2: DFQATT, SNEGSKA (reference sequence). This CDR3 comprises 14 residues. This CDR3 reads CSVSSVGSSYEQYF. The CDR3 coding sequence is TGCAGTGTCTCCAGCGTGGGTAGCTCCTACGAGCAGTACTTC.